A selection of T cell receptor beta chains follows, all from one sample in a study of Graves' ophthalmopathy and Graves' hyperthyroidism. MiXCR, run by TCRdb on the multiplex PCR reads, gives a single entry per CDR3 protein. Of around 660,000 distinct CDR3 sequences in the sample, about 41% are singletons; the top ten hold 3% to 3.5%. Sequencing input: peripheral blood. The receptors shown here come from an adult man with Graves' ophthalmopathy. CDR3s include the opening cysteine and the closing phenylalanine or tryptophan. The D gene is left open where the match is weak. Size is stated for part of the rows, as once, few or many counts, or as a class when the clone is expanded.

TRBV6-6	.	.	TRBJ1-1	CASSYLGGQNTEAFF	TGTGCCAGCAGTTACTTAGGCGGACAGAACACTGAAGCTTTCTTT
TRBV5-4	.	.	TRBJ2-7	CASLAPGSYGQYF	TGTGCCAGCTTGGCCCCAGGGAGCTACGGGCAGTACTTC
TRBV7-7	TRBD1	many	TRBJ1-2	CAYPWSAGGFDGYTF	TGTGCTTACCCTTGGAGTGCAGGGGGCTTTGATGGCTACACCTTC
TRBV4-2	.	.	TRBJ2-5	CASSHRRGDQETQYF	TGCGCCAGCAGCCATCGGCGGGGCGATCAAGAGACCCAGTACTTC
TRBV9	TRBD1	many	TRBJ1-4	CASSETGRVNEKLFF	TGTGCCAGCAGCGAGACAGGGAGAGTTAATGAAAAACTGTTTTTT
TRBV5-1	.	few	TRBJ1-1	CATSHTGGDEAFF	TGCGCCACCTCCCACACGGGCGGGGATGAAGCTTTCTTT
TRBV11-3	.	few	TRBJ2-7	CASSLLVGASQEQYF	TGTGCCAGCAGCTTACTTGTGGGAGCCAGTCAGGAGCAGTACTTC
TRBV2	TRBD1	.	TRBJ1-2	CASSWTRTGVGYGYTF	TGTGCCAGCAGTTGGACTCGGACAGGGGTTGGCTATGGCTACACCTTC
TRBV9	TRBD1	many	TRBJ2-7	CASSVSYDRGYEQYF	TGTGCCAGCAGCGTATCATATGACAGGGGTTACGAGCAGTACTTC
TRBV12-3/TRBV12-4	TRBD1	.	TRBJ1-2	CGGRGDSTNYGYTF	TGTGGCGGCAGGGGGGACAGCACTAACTATGGCTACACCTTC
TRBV5-1	TRBD1	.	TRBJ1-5	CASSSIRDRNSNQPQHF	TGTGCCAGCAGCTCCATCCGGGACAGAAATAGCAATCAGCCCCAGCATTTT
TRBV5-5	.	many	TRBJ1-1	CASSYLTGYTEAFF	TGTGCCAGCAGCTACCTTACAGGGTACACTGAAGCTTTCTTT
TRBV6-1	TRBD1	many	TRBJ1-1	CASSNRGQVTEAFF	TGTGCCAGCAGTAACAGGGGGCAGGTCACTGAAGCTTTCTTT
TRBV7-2	TRBD1	many	TRBJ1-2	CASSSQGADVYGYTF	TGTGCCAGCAGCTCTCAGGGGGCCGATGTCTATGGCTACACCTTC
TRBV20-1	.	many	TRBJ2-7	CSARDTEAYEQYF	TGCAGTGCTAGAGACACGGAAGCTTACGAGCAGTACTTC
TRBV4-1	.	few	TRBJ1-5	CASSQGGQGSNQPQHF	TGCGCCAGCAGCCAAGGGGGCCAGGGTAGCAATCAGCCCCAGCATTTT
TRBV7-8	.	few	TRBJ2-7	CASSPTGYGMREQYF	TGTGCCAGCAGCCCCACAGGGTATGGTATGCGCGAGCAGTACTTC
TRBV9	.	many	TRBJ1-3	CASSVAGSSGNTIYF	TGTGCCAGCAGCGTCGCCGGGTCCTCTGGAAACACCATATATTTT
TRBV10-3	.	few	TRBJ1-5	CASSYWEGNQPQHF	TGTGCCAGCAGTTACTGGGAGGGTAATCAGCCCCAGCATTTT
TRBV25-1	.	.	TRBJ1-6	CASSESGVDNSPLHF	TGTGCCAGCAGTGAATCGGGAGTGGATAATTCACCCCTCCACTTT
TRBV7-2	TRBD1	few	TRBJ2-6	CASSSTGVNVLTF	TGTGCCAGCAGCTCCACAGGGGTCAACGTCCTGACTTTC
TRBV9	.	once	TRBJ1-6	CASSPYAIHF	TGTGCCAGCAGCCCCTACGCTATCCACTTT
TRBV2	TRBD2	.	TRBJ2-1	CASSSAGTSGRENEQFF	TGTGCCAGCAGCTCCGCCGGGACTAGCGGGAGAGAAAATGAGCAGTTCTTC
TRBV29-1	.	.	TRBJ1-2	CSSFRHYGYTF	TGCAGCAGTTTTCGTCACTATGGCTACACCTTC
TRBV20-1	TRBD2	.	TRBJ2-7	CSARLGLDLASTDTQYF	TGCAGTGCTAGGCTAGGACTAGACTTGGCTAGCACAGATACGCAGTACTTC
TRBV11-2	.	many	TRBJ1-2	CASSLQTNYGYTF	TGTGCCAGCAGCCTCCAAACTAACTATGGCTACACCTTC
TRBV12-3/TRBV12-4	.	many	TRBJ1-2	CASSLALREGYTF	TGTGCCAGCAGTTTAGCGCTAAGGGAAGGCTACACCTTC
TRBV19	.	many	TRBJ1-5	CARPGWGNSNQPQHF	TGTGCCAGGCCCGGTTGGGGCAATAGCAATCAGCCCCAGCATTTT
TRBV7-9	.	.	TRBJ2-5	CAGSLGGGPVRETQYF	TGTGCCGGCAGCTTAGGTGGGGGACCTGTTAGGGAGACCCAGTACTTC
TRBV29-1	TRBD1	many	TRBJ1-2	CSVDKGGQGYGYTF	TGCAGCGTTGACAAGGGCGGACAGGGCTATGGCTACACCTTC
TRBV7-6	.	.	TRBJ1-5	CTSRVNGRGSNQPQHF	TGTACCAGCAGAGTCAATGGACGGGGAAGCAATCAGCCCCAGCATTTT
TRBV24-1	.	once	TRBJ2-7	CATSAWGDYEQYF	TGTGCCACCAGTGCATGGGGGGACTACGAGCAGTACTTC
TRBV7-8	.	few	TRBJ2-3	CASSLSDRTTDTQYF	TGTGCCAGCAGCTTATCGGACAGAACCACAGATACGCAGTATTTT
TRBV10-3	TRBD2	.	TRBJ2-5	CAISEGGTSGVGETQYF	TGTGCCATCAGTGAGGGGGGGACTAGCGGGGTAGGAGAGACCCAGTACTTC